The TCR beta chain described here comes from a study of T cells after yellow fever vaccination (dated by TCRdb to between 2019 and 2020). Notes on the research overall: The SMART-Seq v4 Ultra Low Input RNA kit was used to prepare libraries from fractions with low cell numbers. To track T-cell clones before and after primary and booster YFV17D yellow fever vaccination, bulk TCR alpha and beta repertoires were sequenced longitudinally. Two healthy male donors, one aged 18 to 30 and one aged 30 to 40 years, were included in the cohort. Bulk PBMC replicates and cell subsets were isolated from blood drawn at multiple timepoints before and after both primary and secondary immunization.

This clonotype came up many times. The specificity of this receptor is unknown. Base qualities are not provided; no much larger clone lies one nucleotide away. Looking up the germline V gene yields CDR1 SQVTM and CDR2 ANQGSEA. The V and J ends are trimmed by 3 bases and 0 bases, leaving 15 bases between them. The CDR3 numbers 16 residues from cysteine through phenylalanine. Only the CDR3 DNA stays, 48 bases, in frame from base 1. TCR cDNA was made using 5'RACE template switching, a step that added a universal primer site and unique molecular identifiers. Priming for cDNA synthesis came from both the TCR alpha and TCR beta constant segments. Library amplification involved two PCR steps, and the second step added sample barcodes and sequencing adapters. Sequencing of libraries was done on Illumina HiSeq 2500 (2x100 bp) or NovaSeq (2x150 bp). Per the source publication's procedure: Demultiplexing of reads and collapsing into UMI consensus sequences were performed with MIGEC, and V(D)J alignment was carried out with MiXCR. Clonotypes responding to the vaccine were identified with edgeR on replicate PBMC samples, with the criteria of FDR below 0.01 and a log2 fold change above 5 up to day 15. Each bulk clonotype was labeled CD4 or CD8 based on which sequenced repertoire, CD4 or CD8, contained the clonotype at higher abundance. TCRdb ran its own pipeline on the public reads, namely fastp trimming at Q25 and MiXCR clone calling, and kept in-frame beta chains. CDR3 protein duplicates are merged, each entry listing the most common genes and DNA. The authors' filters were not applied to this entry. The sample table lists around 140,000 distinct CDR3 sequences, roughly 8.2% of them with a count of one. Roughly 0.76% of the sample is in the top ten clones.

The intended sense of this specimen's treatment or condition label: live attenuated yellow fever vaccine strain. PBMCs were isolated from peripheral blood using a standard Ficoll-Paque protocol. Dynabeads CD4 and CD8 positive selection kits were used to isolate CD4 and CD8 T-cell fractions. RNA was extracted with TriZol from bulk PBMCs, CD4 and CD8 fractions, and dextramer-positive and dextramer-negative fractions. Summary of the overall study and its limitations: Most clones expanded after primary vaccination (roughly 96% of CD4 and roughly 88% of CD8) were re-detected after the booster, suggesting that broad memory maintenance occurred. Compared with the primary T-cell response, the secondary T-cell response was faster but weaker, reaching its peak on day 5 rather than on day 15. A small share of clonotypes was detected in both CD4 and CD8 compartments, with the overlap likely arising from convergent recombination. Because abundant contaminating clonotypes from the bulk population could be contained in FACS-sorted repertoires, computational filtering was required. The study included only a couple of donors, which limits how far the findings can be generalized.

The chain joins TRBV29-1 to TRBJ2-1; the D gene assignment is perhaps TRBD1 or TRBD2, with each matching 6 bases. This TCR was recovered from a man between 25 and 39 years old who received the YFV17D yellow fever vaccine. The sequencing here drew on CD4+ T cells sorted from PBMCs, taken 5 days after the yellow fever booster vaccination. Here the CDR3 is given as CSVDALSGASYNEQFF. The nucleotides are TGCAGCGTTGACGCCCTGTCGGGGGCCTCCTACAATGAGCAGTTCTTC.